Listed below are T cell receptor beta chains from one sample, sequenced in a study of blood T cell repertoires in COVID-19. Here immunoSEQ multiplex PCR was the method, and the copy in TCRdb shows in-frame clones only, minus some. The sample has 80,000 to 100,000 clones, roughly nine tenths seen once. The sequencing input was peripheral blood. These receptors all stem from a woman between 50 and 59 years old with active or convalescent COVID-19. Both conserved end residues are part of each CDR3. D genes are given only for firm matches. Some rows mark clone size as missing; the rest say once, few, many or name a class of expanded clone.

j_call: TRBJ2-1; clone_size: .; d_call: TRBD2; v_call: TRBV7-2; cdr3_nt: TGTGCCAGCAGCTTAGCTAGCGGGGGGGCGTGGGAGCAGTTCTTC; cdr3_aa: CASSLASGGAWEQFF
j_call: TRBJ1-4; clone_size: .; d_call: TRBD1; v_call: TRBV19; cdr3_nt: TGTGCCAGTAGTTCCCAGGGGGCCACTAATGAAAAACTGTTTTTT; cdr3_aa: CASSSQGATNEKLFF
j_call: TRBJ2-5; clone_size: .; d_call: .; v_call: TRBV25-1; cdr3_nt: TGTGCCAGCAGTCCCCTAAGGGGCCAAGAGACCCAGTACTTC; cdr3_aa: CASSPLRGQETQYF
j_call: TRBJ2-1; clone_size: .; d_call: TRBD1; v_call: TRBV18; cdr3_nt: TGTGCCAGCTCACCAATGGGACAGTACAATGAGCAGTTCTTC; cdr3_aa: CASSPMGQYNEQFF
j_call: TRBJ1-1; clone_size: .; d_call: TRBD1; v_call: TRBV7-6; cdr3_nt: TGTGCCAGCAGCGCCCCGGGACAGGGGGCTGAAGCTTTCTTT; cdr3_aa: CASSAPGQGAEAFF
j_call: TRBJ1-1; clone_size: few; d_call: .; v_call: TRBV5-1; cdr3_nt: TGCGCCAGCAGCTTGTATCCTTGGAGCAACACTGAAGCTTTCTTT; cdr3_aa: CASSLYPWSNTEAFF
j_call: TRBJ1-5; clone_size: .; d_call: .; v_call: TRBV20-1; cdr3_nt: TGCAGTGCTAGTGGTCCAGGGGCAAGGGGGAGCAATCAGCCCCAGCATTTT; cdr3_aa: CSASGPGARGSNQPQHF
j_call: TRBJ1-5; clone_size: .; d_call: TRBD1; v_call: TRBV30; cdr3_nt: TGTGCCTGGAGTCCGATGGGACAGCCCTATCAGCCCCAGCATTTT; cdr3_aa: CAWSPMGQPYQPQHF
j_call: TRBJ1-5; clone_size: .; d_call: TRBD1; v_call: TRBV7-8; cdr3_nt: TGTGCCAGCAGCTCACAGGGGATAGGCAATCAGCCCCAGCATTTT; cdr3_aa: CASSSQGIGNQPQHF
j_call: TRBJ2-4; clone_size: few; d_call: TRBD1; v_call: TRBV29-1; cdr3_nt: TGCAGCGGGGACAGGGGCAACATTCAGTACTTC; cdr3_aa: CSGDRGNIQYF
j_call: TRBJ1-1; clone_size: once; d_call: .; v_call: TRBV18; cdr3_nt: TGTGCCAGCTCACCCCTCGGGGGAGGGGGAAGGGGGACTGAAGCTTTCTTT; cdr3_aa: CASSPLGGGGRGTEAFF
j_call: TRBJ1-1; clone_size: .; d_call: .; v_call: TRBV7-8; cdr3_nt: TGTGCCAGCAGCTTGAGGCCAGGGACTGAAGCTTTCTTT; cdr3_aa: CASSLRPGTEAFF
j_call: TRBJ1-2; clone_size: .; d_call: TRBD1; v_call: TRBV9; cdr3_nt: TGTGCCAGCAGCGAGGATTTAAGGTGGCAGGGGGATGGCTACACCTTC; cdr3_aa: CASSEDLRWQGDGYTF
j_call: TRBJ2-7; clone_size: .; d_call: TRBD2; v_call: TRBV4-2; cdr3_nt: TGTGCCAGCAGCCAAGATTTTACCAGCGGGGTCTCCTACGAGCAGTACTTC; cdr3_aa: CASSQDFTSGVSYEQYF
j_call: TRBJ2-1; clone_size: .; d_call: TRBD2; v_call: TRBV7-8; cdr3_nt: TGTGCCAGCAGCCCTCGAGGTACTAGCGACGGGCAGTTCTTC; cdr3_aa: CASSPRGTSDGQFF
j_call: TRBJ2-7; clone_size: .; d_call: .; v_call: TRBV6-5; cdr3_nt: TGTGCCAGCCGTACAGGAGCACTTTACGAGCAGTACTTC; cdr3_aa: CASRTGALYEQYF
j_call: TRBJ2-3; clone_size: .; d_call: .; v_call: TRBV19; cdr3_nt: TGTGCCAGTAACCCACAGGGCGCTTCGGGCCCAGATACGCAGTATTTT; cdr3_aa: CASNPQGASGPDTQYF
j_call: TRBJ1-1; clone_size: .; d_call: .; v_call: TRBV29-1; cdr3_nt: TGCAGCGTTGTCTCGGGGTCTGAAGCTTTCTTT; cdr3_aa: CSVVSGSEAFF
j_call: TRBJ1-5; clone_size: .; d_call: TRBD1; v_call: TRBV15; cdr3_nt: TGTGCCACCACCCCGGACAGGGGGAGCAATCAGCCCCAGCATTTT; cdr3_aa: CATTPDRGSNQPQHF
j_call: TRBJ2-7; clone_size: .; d_call: .; v_call: TRBV3-1/TRBV3-2; cdr3_nt: TGTGCCAGCAGCCACTTTGGCAGGCCGGACTACGAGCAGTACTTC; cdr3_aa: CASSHFGRPDYEQYF
j_call: TRBJ2-2; clone_size: .; d_call: .; v_call: TRBV5-1; cdr3_nt: TGCGCCAGCAGCGGCGGGCAGACGAACACCGGGGAGCTGTTTTTT; cdr3_aa: CASSGGQTNTGELFF
j_call: TRBJ2-3; clone_size: .; d_call: TRBD1; v_call: TRBV6-4; cdr3_nt: TGTGCCAGCAGTGACTCGGGACAGGGGCCAGATACGCAGTATTTT; cdr3_aa: CASSDSGQGPDTQYF
j_call: TRBJ2-7; clone_size: .; d_call: .; v_call: TRBV19; cdr3_nt: TGTGCCAGTAGTACCCTCTCGAGAGGTAGCTCCTACGAGCAGTACTTC; cdr3_aa: CASSTLSRGSSYEQYF
j_call: TRBJ2-7; clone_size: .; d_call: TRBD2; v_call: TRBV18; cdr3_nt: TGTGCCAGCTCACGAGGACTAGCGGGGGTCGGGGACGAGCAGTACTTC; cdr3_aa: CASSRGLAGVGDEQYF
j_call: TRBJ2-3; clone_size: .; d_call: .; v_call: TRBV7-2; cdr3_nt: TGTGCCAGCAGCGACCCCAGGGCTAGCACAGATACGCAGTATTTT; cdr3_aa: CASSDPRASTDTQYF
j_call: TRBJ1-4; clone_size: .; d_call: .; v_call: TRBV30; cdr3_nt: TGTGCCTGGAGTGTAGGCGGATCTAATGAAAAACTGTTTTTT; cdr3_aa: CAWSVGGSNEKLFF
j_call: TRBJ2-1; clone_size: .; d_call: TRBD1; v_call: TRBV4-3; cdr3_nt: TGCGCCAGCAGCCAAGAAGCTACTGCGGGACAGGGAATCGACAATGAGCAGTTCTTC; cdr3_aa: CASSQEATAGQGIDNEQFF
j_call: TRBJ2-5; clone_size: .; d_call: TRBD1; v_call: TRBV5-1; cdr3_nt: TGCGCCAGCAGATTTGGACAGGACCAGGAGACCCAGTACTTC; cdr3_aa: CASRFGQDQETQYF
j_call: TRBJ1-2; clone_size: .; d_call: TRBD1; v_call: TRBV6-5; cdr3_nt: TGTGCCAGCAGTTACGACAGGGCCCCATACGGCTACACCTTC; cdr3_aa: CASSYDRAPYGYTF
j_call: TRBJ1-1; clone_size: once; d_call: .; v_call: TRBV6-6; cdr3_nt: TGTGCCAGCAATACAGGGATGAACACTGAAGCTTTCTTT; cdr3_aa: CASNTGMNTEAFF
j_call: TRBJ1-5; clone_size: .; d_call: .; v_call: TRBV6-2/TRBV6-3; cdr3_nt: TGTGCCAGCAGTTACCTTCAGGAAAATCAGCCCCAGCATTTT; cdr3_aa: CASSYLQENQPQHF
j_call: TRBJ2-3; clone_size: .; d_call: .; v_call: TRBV4-3; cdr3_nt: TGCGCCAGCAGCCAACGGGTGACGGACACCTTAAGCACAGATACGCAGTATTTT; cdr3_aa: CASSQRVTDTLSTDTQYF
j_call: TRBJ2-1; clone_size: .; d_call: TRBD2; v_call: TRBV7-8; cdr3_nt: TGTGCCAGCAGCTTAATGCGGGGGGCCGATAATGAGCAGTTCTTC; cdr3_aa: CASSLMRGADNEQFF
j_call: TRBJ1-4; clone_size: many; d_call: TRBD1; v_call: TRBV3-1/TRBV3-2; cdr3_nt: TGTGCCAGCAGCCTTCTCACAGGGGAACTGTTTTTT; cdr3_aa: CASSLLTGELFF
j_call: TRBJ2-3; clone_size: .; d_call: TRBD1; v_call: TRBV5-4; cdr3_nt: TGTGCCAGCAGCGCCCCGACAGGGGTTAGTAGGGATACGCAGTATTTT; cdr3_aa: CASSAPTGVSRDTQYF
j_call: TRBJ2-1; clone_size: .; d_call: .; v_call: TRBV4-3; cdr3_nt: TGCGCCAGCAGCCAAGATCGGTCGAATGAGCAGTTCTTC; cdr3_aa: CASSQDRSNEQFF
j_call: TRBJ2-2; clone_size: .; d_call: .; v_call: TRBV18; cdr3_nt: TGTGCCAGCTCACGATCATCAACCAGGGTACCCGTTAGCACCGGGGAGCTGTTTTTT; cdr3_aa: CASSRSSTRVPVSTGELFF
j_call: TRBJ1-1; clone_size: .; d_call: TRBD1; v_call: TRBV19; cdr3_nt: TGTGCCAGTAACCAGGGGGCGAGATTGACTGAAGCTTTCTTT; cdr3_aa: CASNQGARLTEAFF
j_call: TRBJ2-7; clone_size: .; d_call: TRBD1; v_call: TRBV27; cdr3_nt: TGTGCCAGCAGTTCCACCCTAGATGACAGGGGCTCCTACGAGCAGTACTTC; cdr3_aa: CASSSTLDDRGSYEQYF
j_call: TRBJ1-4; clone_size: .; d_call: TRBD1; v_call: TRBV2; cdr3_nt: TGTGCCAGCAGAACCGGGACAGGTGAAAAACTGTTTTTT; cdr3_aa: CASRTGTGEKLFF
j_call: TRBJ2-3; clone_size: .; d_call: .; v_call: TRBV27; cdr3_nt: TGTGCCAGCAGTTTAGGGCTTAGAGATACGCAGTATTTT; cdr3_aa: CASSLGLRDTQYF
j_call: TRBJ2-3; clone_size: .; d_call: .; v_call: TRBV5-1; cdr3_nt: TGCGCCAGCAGCACCCGATCGGCGAGAGGGGATACGCAGTATTTT; cdr3_aa: CASSTRSARGDTQYF